Described below is a single TCR beta chain sequence and its context. V was shortened by 7 bases and J by 0 bases, with 7 bases between the two germline ends. The CDR3 is made up of 13 amino acids. Germline V gene sequence: CDR1 SGHNT, CDR2 YYREEE (reference sequence). This sample was taken from a study of control samples from healthy donors and cancer patients. Method: immunoSEQ multiplex PCR; TCRdb's copy keeps in-frame clones and lacks some. Of some 150,000 clones listed, roughly 92% are singletons. The gene calls are TRBV5-4 and TRBJ1-4, with D hard to call. Sequencing was performed on blood. The sequence was collected from a man aged 50 to 59 in good health. CDR3 sequence (DNA): TGTGCCAGCGGGAGTGCAACTAATGAAAAACTGTTTTTT. This sequence encodes CASGSATNEKLFF.